Listed here are 17 T cell receptor beta chains from one sample, sequenced in a study of PD-L1 blockade in urothelial cancer. Time point meaning: pretreatment peripheral blood. Libraries were prepared by immunoSEQ multiplex PCR; TCRdb keeps only in-frame clonotypes and omits some of them. Found here are about 45,000 clones, 88% of them singletons; the top ten hold approximately 25%. The sample in question was PBMCs, obtained around atezolizumab (anti-PD-L1) treatment. These receptors all come from a donor at least 40 years old with urothelial cancer.

This clone has just a few counts. V usage is TRBV7-9 and J usage is TRBJ2-1, with TRBD2 as a possible D gene (6 bases). Trimming pared 5 bases from V and 12 bases from J, leaving 11 bases between. The CDR3 sequence is 11 residues long. Germline V gives CDR1 SEHNR, CDR2 FQNEAQ (reference sequence). CDR3 protein: CASSPLAGQFF. The CDR3 DNA follows: TGTGCCAGCAGCCCACTAGCTGGGCAGTTCTTC.

The chain carries TRBV7-3 and TRBJ1-1, with D perhaps matching TRBD1 (6 bases). The CDR3 loop spans 15 amino acids. Trimming pared 5 bases from V and 2 bases from J, leaving 15 bases between. Germline CDR1 reads SGHTA; CDR2 reads FQGTGA. CDR3 bases: TGTGCCAGCAGCCCGAAGGGGACACCCAACACTGAAGCTTTCTTT. This sequence encodes CASSPKGTPNTEAFF.

A few counts support this clone. The chain links TRBV6-6 to TRBJ1-2; D is perhaps TRBD1 (5 bases). The ends were cut back, 7 bases at V and 3 bases at J, with 6 bases in the middle. CDR3 length: 11 amino acids. Germline CDR1 and CDR2: MNHNY and SVGAGI (reference sequence). The CDR3 nucleotides read TGTGCCAGCACCAGGGACTATGGCTACACCTTC. Encoded protein: CASTRDYGYTF.

This chain uses TRBV6-6 with TRBJ2-5; 8 bases map to TRBD2. Germline CDR1 MNHNY, CDR2 SVGAGI (reference sequence). The V gene end was trimmed by 5 bases and the J gene end by 2 bases; junction bases not matched to a gene: 4. This CDR3 region has 14 residues. This CDR3 reads CASSPGGGQETQYF. CDR3 nucleotides: TGTGCCAGCAGTCCCGGGGGGGGACAAGAGACCCAGTACTTC.

This clone occurred once. The chain joins TRBV7-2 to TRBJ2-1; 14 positions match TRBD2. The length of the CDR3 is 18 residues. Germline V gene sequence: CDR1 SGHTA, CDR2 FQGNSA. V trimming: 4 bases; J trimming: 7 bases; junction bases outside the gene matches: 12. The DNA of the CDR3 is TGTGCCAGCAGCTCCCCCACGTGGACTAGCGGGAGGTGGAATGAGCAGTTCTTC. Its protein product is CASSSPTWTSGRWNEQFF.

This clone was picked up one time. The CDR3 DNA sequence: TGTGCCAGTAGTCGGCGGGTTGGAGGGACCACCGGGGAGCTGTTTTTT. Its protein is CASSRRVGGTTGELFF. This rearrangement joins TRBV19 to TRBJ2-2; D possibly corresponds to TRBD2 (6 bases). Germline V gene data show CDR1 as LNHDA and CDR2 as SQIVND (reference sequence). V shed 5 bases and J shed 4 bases, with 17 bases lying between them. CDR3 length: 16 amino acids.

The chain employs TRBV5-1 and TRBJ2-7, with D possibly TRBD2 on 6 matching bases. Trimming removed 0 bases from V and 5 bases from J, with 15 bases in between. The CDR3 totals 15 residues. Germline CDR1 reads SGHRS; CDR2 reads YFSETQ. The CDR3 is CASSLVGGEVNEQYF. CDR3 sequence (DNA): TGCGCCAGCAGCTTGGTGGGGGGAGAGGTAAACGAGCAGTACTTC.

A note on this clone: Other nucleotide sequences from this sample produce the same CDR3. The chain joins TRBV7-2 to TRBJ2-7, with 7 bases that match TRBD1. From germline, CDR1 is SGHTA and CDR2 FQGNSA. This CDR3 region has 14 residues. Losses at the gene ends were 5 bases for V and 0 bases for J; bases not matched to a gene: 4. The CDR3 bases are TGTGCCAGCAGCCGGGACAGAAGCTCCTACGAGCAGTACTTC. This codes for CASSRDRSSYEQYF.

This clone was recorded only once. The V and J genes are TRBV19 and TRBJ1-4; 8 bases are shared with TRBD1. Germline CDR1 LNHDA, CDR2 SQIVND (reference sequence). The ends lost 1 base at V and 7 bases at J; junction bases unmatched: 8. The CDR3 consists of 16 residues. The CDR3 DNA sequence: TGTGCCAGTAGTATAGGGCAGGGGGCTGGAACTGAAAAACTGTTTTTT. As protein: CASSIGQGAGTEKLFF. The full variable domain, its missing parts supplied by reference TRBV19 and TRBJ1-4, is DGGITQSPKYLFRKEGQNVTLSCEQNLNHDAMYWYRQDPGQGLRLIYYSQIVNDFQKGDIAEGYSVSREKKESFPLTVTSAQKNPTAFYLCASSIGQGAGTEKLFFGSGTQLSVL.

The J gene is TRBJ2-5, the V gene TRBV7-6; TRBD2 is a possible D gene (5 bases). The CDR3 is 16 amino acids. V lost 1 base to trimming and J lost 5 bases, with 17 bases between them. In germline, CDR1 is SGHVS, CDR2 FNYEAQ. CDR3 residues: CASSLGPASMGETQYF. The CDR3 region has the DNA TGTGCCAGCAGCTTAGGCCCCGCTAGCATGGGGGAGACCCAGTACTTC. The variable domain in full, completed from reference TRBV7-6 and TRBJ2-5, reads GAGVSQSPRYKVTKRGQDVALRCDPISGHVSLYWYRQALGQGPEFLTYFNYEAQQDKSGLPNDRFSAERPEGSISTLTIQRTEQRDSAMYRCASSLGPASMGETQYFGPGTRLLVL.

This rearrangement joins TRBV5-1 to TRBJ2-1, with D maybe TRBD2 (5 bases). The V end lost 7 bases, the J end lost 2 bases, and 16 bases lay between the germline ends. The germline CDR1 and CDR2 sequences are SGHRS and YFSETQ. The length of the CDR3 is 15 residues. CDR3 loop: CASRLDWSPYNEQFF. In nucleotides, the CDR3 is TGCGCCAGCCGCCTGGACTGGAGCCCCTACAATGAGCAGTTCTTC. Full variable domain (outside the CDR3, taken from reference TRBV5-1 and TRBJ2-1): KAGVTQTPRYLIKTRGQQVTLSCSPISGHRSVSWYQQTPGQGLQFLFEYFSETQRNKGNFPGRFSGRQFSNSRSEMNVSTLELGDSALYLCASRLDWSPYNEQFFGPGTRLTVL.

The rearrangement links TRBV7-9 to TRBJ2-7; D ambiguous. CDR3 length: 13 residues. CDR1 and CDR2 from the germline V gene are SEHNR and FQNEAQ (reference sequence). Trimming took off 5 bases at V and 3 bases at J, with 11 bases between the two ends. The CDR3 region is CASSRGSSYEQYF. The CDR3, as DNA: TGTGCCAGCAGCCGAGGCAGTAGCTACGAGCAGTACTTC.

J is TRBJ2-7 and V is TRBV28, with a possible D match to TRBD1 (5 bases). The CDR3 has 14 amino acids. Germline V CDR1 and CDR2: MDHEN, SYDVKM. Trimming cost V 4 bases and J 1 base, with 11 bases left between them. CDR3 sequence (DNA): TGTGCCAGCAGTTGGGCTGACAGTTCCTACGAGCAGTACTTC. This codes for CASSWADSSYEQYF.

The chain combines TRBV13 with TRBJ1-1, with D hard to call. There are 14 residues in the CDR3. The ends were cut back, 3 bases at V and 6 bases at J, with 14 bases in the middle. Germline lookup yields CDR1 PRHDT and CDR2 FYEKMQ (reference sequence). The CDR3 spells CASSFPGSFAEAFF. CDR3 nucleotide sequence: TGTGCCAGCAGCTTCCCGGGGTCCTTCGCTGAAGCTTTCTTT.

The chain uses TRBV6-5 and TRBJ2-1; 8 nucleotides line up with TRBD1. Per the germline V gene, CDR1 is MNHEY and CDR2 is SVGAGI. This CDR3 comprises 14 residues. The junction had 9 bases not matched to a gene; V was cut back by 6 bases and J by 8 bases. Here the CDR3 DNA reads TGTGCCAGCAGCCCGGGACAGGTGGTCGATGAGCAGTTCTTC. This codes for CASSPGQVVDEQFF.

The rearrangement uses TRBV19 and TRBJ1-2; 9 bases fit TRBD1. In germline, CDR1 is LNHDA, CDR2 SQIVND (reference sequence). There are 13 residues in the CDR3. V was pared by 7 bases and J by 3 bases, with 3 bases of the junction left unmatched. Here the CDR3 DNA reads TGTGCCAGTAATGACAGGGGGGACTATGGCTACACCTTC. Translating it yields CASNDRGDYGYTF.

The sample holds a few counts of this clone. The CDR3 bases are TGTGCCAGCAGCGTAGTAGTGCCCCTCTATTGTAGAGGGAATGAAAAACTGTTTTTT. Protein: CASSVVVPLYCRGNEKLFF. This rearrangement joins TRBV9 to TRBJ1-4; D ambiguous. The CDR3 has 19 amino acids. Looked up from germline, CDR1 is SGDLS and CDR2 is YYNGEE. Trimming removed 0 bases at V and 5 bases at J, with 23 bases between.